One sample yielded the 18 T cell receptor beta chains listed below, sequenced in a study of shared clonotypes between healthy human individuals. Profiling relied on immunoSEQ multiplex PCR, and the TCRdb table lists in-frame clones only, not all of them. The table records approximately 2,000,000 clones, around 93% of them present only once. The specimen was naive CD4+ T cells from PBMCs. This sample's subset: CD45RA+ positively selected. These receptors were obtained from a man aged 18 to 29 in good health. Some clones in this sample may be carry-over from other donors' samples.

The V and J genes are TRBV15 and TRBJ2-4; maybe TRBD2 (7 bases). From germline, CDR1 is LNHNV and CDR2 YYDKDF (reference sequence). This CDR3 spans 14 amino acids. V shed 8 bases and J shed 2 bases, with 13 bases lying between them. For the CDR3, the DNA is TGTGCCACCGGAGGGGGGGTTACCAAAAACATTCAGTACTTC. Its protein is CATGGGVTKNIQYF.

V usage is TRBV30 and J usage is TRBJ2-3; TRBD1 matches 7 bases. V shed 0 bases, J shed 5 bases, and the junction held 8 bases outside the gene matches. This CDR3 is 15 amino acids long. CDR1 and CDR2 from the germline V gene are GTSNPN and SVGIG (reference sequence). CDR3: CAWSVRGGGGDTQYF. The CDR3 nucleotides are TGTGCCTGGAGTGTACGAGGGGGCGGTGGAGATACGCAGTATTTT.

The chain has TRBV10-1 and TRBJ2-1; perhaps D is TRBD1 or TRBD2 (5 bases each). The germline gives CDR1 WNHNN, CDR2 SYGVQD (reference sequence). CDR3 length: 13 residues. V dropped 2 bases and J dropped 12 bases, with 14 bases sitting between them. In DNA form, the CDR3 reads TGCGCCAGCAGTGAGAATAGGGTTGGGGGGCAGTTCTTC. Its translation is CASSENRVGGQFF.

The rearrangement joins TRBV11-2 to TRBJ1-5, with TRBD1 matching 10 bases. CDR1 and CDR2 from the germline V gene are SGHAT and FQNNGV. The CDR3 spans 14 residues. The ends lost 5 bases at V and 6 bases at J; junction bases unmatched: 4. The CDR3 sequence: CASSPTGGGQPQHF. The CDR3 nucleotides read TGTGCCAGCAGCCCGACAGGGGGCGGTCAGCCCCAGCATTTT.

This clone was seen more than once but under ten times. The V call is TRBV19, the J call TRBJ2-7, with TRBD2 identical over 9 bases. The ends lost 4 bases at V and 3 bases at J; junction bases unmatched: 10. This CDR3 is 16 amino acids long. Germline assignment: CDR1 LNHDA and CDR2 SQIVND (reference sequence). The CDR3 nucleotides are TGTGCCAGTAGTACACTACGGCGGACTAGCGTCTACGAGCAGTACTTC. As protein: CASSTLRRTSVYEQYF.

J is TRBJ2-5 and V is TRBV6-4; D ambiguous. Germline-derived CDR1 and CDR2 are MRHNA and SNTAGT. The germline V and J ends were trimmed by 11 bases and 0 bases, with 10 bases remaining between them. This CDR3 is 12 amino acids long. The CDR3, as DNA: TGTGCCCAGCGCCCCAACCAAGAGACCCAGTACTTC. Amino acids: CAQRPNQETQYF.

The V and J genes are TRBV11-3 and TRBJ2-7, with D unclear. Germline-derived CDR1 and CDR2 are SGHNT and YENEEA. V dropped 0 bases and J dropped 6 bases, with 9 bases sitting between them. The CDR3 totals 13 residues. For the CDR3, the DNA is TGTGCCAGCAGCTTAGAGAGGTTGGGCGAGCAGTACTTC. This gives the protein CASSLERLGEQYF.

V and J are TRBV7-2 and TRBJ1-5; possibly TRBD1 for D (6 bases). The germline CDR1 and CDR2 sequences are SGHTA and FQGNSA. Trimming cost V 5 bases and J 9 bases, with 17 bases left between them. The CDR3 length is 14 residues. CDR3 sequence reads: CASSHGTPGSPQHF. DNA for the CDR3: TGTGCCAGCAGCCACGGGACACCCGGTTCGCCCCAGCATTTT. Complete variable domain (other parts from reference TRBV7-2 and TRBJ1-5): GAGVSQSPSNKVTEKGKDVELRCDPISGHTALYWYRQSLGQGLEFLIYFQGNSAPDKSGLPSDRFSAERTGGSVSTLTIQRTQQEDSAVYLCASSHGTPGSPQHFGDGTRLSIL.

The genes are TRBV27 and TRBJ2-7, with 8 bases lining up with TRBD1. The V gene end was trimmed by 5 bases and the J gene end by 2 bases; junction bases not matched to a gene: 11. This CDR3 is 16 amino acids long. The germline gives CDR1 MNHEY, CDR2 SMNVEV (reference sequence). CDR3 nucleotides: TGTGCCAGCAGTCTCTCTCGGACAGGGCCCCCCTACGAGCAGTACTTC. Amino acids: CASSLSRTGPPYEQYF.

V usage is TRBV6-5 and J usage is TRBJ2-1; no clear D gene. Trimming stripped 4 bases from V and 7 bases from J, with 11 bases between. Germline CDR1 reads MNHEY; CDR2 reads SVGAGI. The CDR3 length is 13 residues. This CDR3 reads CASSLDGTNEQFF. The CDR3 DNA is TGTGCCAGCAGTTTGGACGGCACAAATGAGCAGTTCTTC.

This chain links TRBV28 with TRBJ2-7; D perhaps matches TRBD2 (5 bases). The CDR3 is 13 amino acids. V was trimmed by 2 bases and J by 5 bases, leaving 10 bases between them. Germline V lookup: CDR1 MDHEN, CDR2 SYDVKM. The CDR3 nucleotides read TGTGCCAGCAGTTTACGGGGTTTCGACGAGCAGTACTTC. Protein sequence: CASSLRGFDEQYF. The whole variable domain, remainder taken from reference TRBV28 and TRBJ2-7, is DVKVTQSSRYLVKRTGEKVFLECVQDMDHENMFWYRQDPGLGLRLIYFSYDVKMKEKGDIPEGYSVSREKKERFSLILESASTNQTSMYLCASSLRGFDEQYFGPGTRLTVT.

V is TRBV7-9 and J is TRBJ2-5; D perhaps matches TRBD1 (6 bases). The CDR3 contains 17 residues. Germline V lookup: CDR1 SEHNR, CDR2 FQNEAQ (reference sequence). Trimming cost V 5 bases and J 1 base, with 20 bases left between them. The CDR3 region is CASSPGVGGPPQETQYF. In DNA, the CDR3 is TGTGCCAGCAGCCCAGGAGTAGGGGGACCCCCCCAAGAGACCCAGTACTTC.

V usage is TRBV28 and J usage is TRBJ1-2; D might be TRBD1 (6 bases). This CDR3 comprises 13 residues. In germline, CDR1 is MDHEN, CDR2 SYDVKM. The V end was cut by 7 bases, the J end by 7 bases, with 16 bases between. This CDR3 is CASILRSGAGYTF. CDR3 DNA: TGTGCCAGCATCCTCCGGTCAGGGGCTGGCTACACCTTC.

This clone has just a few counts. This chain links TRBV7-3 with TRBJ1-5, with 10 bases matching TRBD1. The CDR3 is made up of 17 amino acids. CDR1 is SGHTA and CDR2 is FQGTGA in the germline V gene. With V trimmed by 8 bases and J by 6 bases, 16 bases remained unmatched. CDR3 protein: CASPSGQGVSYGQPQHF. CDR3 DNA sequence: TGTGCCAGCCCATCTGGACAGGGGGTTTCTTATGGTCAGCCCCAGCATTTT.

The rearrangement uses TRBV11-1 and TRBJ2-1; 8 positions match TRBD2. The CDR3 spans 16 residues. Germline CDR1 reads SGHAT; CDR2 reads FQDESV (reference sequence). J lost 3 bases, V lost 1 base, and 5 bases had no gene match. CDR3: CASSLVGRVVYNEQFF. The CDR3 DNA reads TGTGCCAGCAGCTTAGTCGGGAGGGTTGTCTACAATGAGCAGTTCTTC.

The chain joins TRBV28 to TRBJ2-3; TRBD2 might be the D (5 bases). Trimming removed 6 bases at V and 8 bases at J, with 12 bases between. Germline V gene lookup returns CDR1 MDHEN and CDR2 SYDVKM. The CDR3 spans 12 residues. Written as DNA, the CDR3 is TGTGCCAGCAGGGGCGGGTTGGGTACGCAGTATTTT. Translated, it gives CASRGGLGTQYF.

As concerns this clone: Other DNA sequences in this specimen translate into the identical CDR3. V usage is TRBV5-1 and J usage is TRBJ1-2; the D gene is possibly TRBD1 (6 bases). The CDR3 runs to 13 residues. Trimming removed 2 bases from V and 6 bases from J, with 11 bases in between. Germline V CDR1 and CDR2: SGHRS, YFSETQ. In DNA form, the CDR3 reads TGCGCCAGCAGCTTACAGGGAGTCGATGGCTACACCTTC. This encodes CASSLQGVDGYTF.

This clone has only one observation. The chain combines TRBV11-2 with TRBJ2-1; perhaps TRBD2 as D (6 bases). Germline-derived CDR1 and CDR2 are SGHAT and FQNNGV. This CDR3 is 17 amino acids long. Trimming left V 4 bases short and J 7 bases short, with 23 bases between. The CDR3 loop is CASSYRRGGLERNEQFF. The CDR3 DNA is TGTGCCAGCAGCTACAGGAGGGGCGGCTTAGAGAGGAATGAGCAGTTCTTC.